Each of the 29 T cell receptor beta chains below was sequenced from the same sample in a study of post-analysis software for immune sequencing data (dated by TCRdb to 2013 to 2016). The library was prepared using PCR. The sequencing machine was an Illumina HiSeq 2500. Unique molecular identifiers were incorporated into TCR beta cDNA libraries to reduce PCR and sequencing biases. TCRdb reprocessed the public reads (quality trimming at Q25 with fastp, clone calling with MiXCR) and kept in-frame beta chains. All rows with the same CDR3 protein become a single entry with the most common DNA and genes. Here the sample has about 160,000 distinct CDR3 sequences; 30% to 45% occur a single time. In total, the top ten clones hold approximately 30% of the sample. The time point label here, explained by the study, means: second blood draw from one MS patient after hematopoietic stem cell transplantation. The sample here was blood, taken after autologous hematopoietic stem cell transplantation. The origin of the receptors is a girl aged 10 to 17 with multiple sclerosis. Donor details come from another sample of the same person, matched by shared clones.

In its sample, this clonotype was seen a few times. The CDR3 sequence is CAISPGQGRETQYF. CDR3 nucleotides: TGTGCCATCAGCCCGGGACAGGGGCGGGAGACCCAGTACTTC. The chain employs TRBV10-3 and TRBJ2-5, with TRBD1 matching over 10 bases. Germline lookup yields CDR1 ENHRY and CDR2 SYGVKD. Trimming took 6 bases from V and 5 from J; bases not matched to a gene: 6. The CDR3 consists of 14 residues.

The chain combines TRBV21-1 with TRBJ2-7; the table gives TRBD2 as D, unverified against the DNA. TRBV21-1 is assigned pseudogene status. The CDR3 contains 16 residues. CDR3 coding DNA: TGTGCCAGCAGCATAAGCTTACCGGGACTTCCTCACGAGCAGTACTTC. It yields the protein CASSISLPGLPHEQYF.

This clonotype was seen only a few times. The chain uses TRBV29-1 and TRBJ2-1; the D is unclear. The germline V gene encodes CDR1 SQVTM and CDR2 ANQGSEA. The length of the CDR3 is 13 residues. The V and J ends lost 6 bases and 2 bases respectively, with 11 bases between them. Here the CDR3 DNA reads TGCAGCGTCCTCGGGCTAGCCTACAATGAGCAGTTCTTC. This translates into CSVLGLAYNEQFF.

V is TRBV20-1 and J is TRBJ2-5; 8 bases are shared with TRBD2. The J call is in doubt because the DNA end fits TRBJ2-7 better. CDR1 and CDR2 (germline): DFQATT, SNEGSKA (reference sequence). This CDR3 is 13 amino acids long. The CDR3 loop is CSVSRTSSYEQYF. The CDR3 coding sequence is TGCAGTGTTAGTCGGACTAGCAGCTACGAGCAGTACTTC.

As for this clonotype: The junction does not match germline at one end; this may be a read error. The chain links TRBV18 to TRBJ2-7, with D maybe TRBD2 (7 bases). Germline lookup yields CDR1 KGHSH and CDR2 LQKENI. CDR3 length equals 14 residues. The chain's CDR3 is CASSPGDYFYVQYF. The DNA of the CDR3 is TGTGCCAGCTCGCCAGGGGACTACTTCTACGTGCAGTACTTC.

This clonotype came up a few times. This sequence joins TRBV10-3 and TRBJ2-1; D possibly corresponds to TRBD2 (6 bases). The V gene's germline CDR1 is ENHRY and CDR2 SYGVKD. Trimming left V 7 bases short and J 2 bases short, with 12 bases between. CDR3 size: 14 residues. In DNA, the CDR3 is TGTGCCATCAAATTGGGGGAGGCCTACAATGAGCAGTTCTTC. As protein: CAIKLGEAYNEQFF.

This clonotype was observed many times. The rearrangement joins TRBV20-1 to TRBJ2-3; 14 nucleotides align to TRBD2. Unmatched junction bases numbered 5, after V lost 2 bases and J lost 7 bases. Germline V gene lookup returns CDR1 DFQATT and CDR2 SNEGSKA (reference sequence). The CDR3 is 15 residues long. The CDR3 here is CSARTGTSGSYTQYF. CDR3 DNA: TGCAGTGCTAGAACCGGGACTAGCGGGAGTTATACGCAGTATTTT.

This clonotype was recorded a few times. V and J are TRBV7-2 and TRBJ2-7; 7 bases align to TRBD2. The DNA end favors TRBJ2-5, so the J call may be wrong. CDR1 SGHTA and CDR2 FQGNSA come from the germline V gene. This CDR3 comprises 14 residues. The CDR3: CASSFSSGRETQYF. CDR3 in DNA: TGTGCCAGCAGCTTTTCTAGCGGAAGAGAGACCCAGTACTTC.

The chain couples TRBV5-1 to TRBJ1-4; the D gene is possibly TRBD1 (6 bases). The V end was cut by 6 bases, the J end by 6 bases, with 18 bases between. Germline CDR1 is SGHRS and CDR2 is YFSETQ. This CDR3 contains 15 residues. For the CDR3, the DNA is TGCGCCAGCACCGAAGGGGGAAGGATGGATGAAAAACTGTTTTTT. Translation gives CASTEGGRMDEKLFF.

In regard to this clonotype: A read error is possible here, since a much larger clone lies one base away. This chain uses TRBV7-3 with TRBJ2-5; 9 nucleotides line up with TRBD2. Germline trimming cut 3 bases from V and 12 bases from J; bases unmatched to any gene: 8. Germline V gene sequence: CDR1 SGHTA, CDR2 FQGTGA. This CDR3 comprises 13 residues. CDR3 nucleotide sequence: TGTGCCAGCAGCTTGGGTAGCGGGGGCCCTAAGTACTTC. It is translated as CASSLGSGGPKYF. The whole variable domain, remainder taken from reference TRBV7-3 and TRBJ2-5, is GAGVSQTPSNKVTEKGKYVELRCDPISGHTALYWYRQSLGQGPEFLIYFQGTGAADDSGLPNDRFFAVRPEGSVSTLKIQRTERGDSAVYLCASSLGSGGPKYFGPGTRLLVL.

This chain joins TRBV2 and TRBJ2-3; a weak D match, TRBD1 (5 bases). Germline V lookup: CDR1 SNHLY, CDR2 FYNNEI. CDR3 length: 14 residues. V shed 1 base and J shed 2 bases, with 7 bases lying between them. CDR3 sequence reads: CASSEDGATDTQYF. CDR3 sequence (DNA): TGTGCCAGCAGTGAAGATGGGGCCACAGATACGCAGTATTTT.

This clonotype was picked up a small number of times. With a much larger clone just one base away, this may be a read error. The rearrangement links TRBV20-1 to TRBJ2-7, with 9 bases that match TRBD1. V shed 0 bases, J shed 1 base, and the junction held 10 bases outside the gene matches. Per germline, CDR1 DFQATT and CDR2 SNEGSKA (reference sequence). The CDR3 is 17 amino acids. Written as DNA, the CDR3 is TGCAGTGCTAGAGACCGGCCGGGACAGGGTACTTCCTACGAGCAGTACTTC. Protein product: CSARDRPGQGTSYEQYF.

This clonotype was found a few times. This chain connects TRBV20-1 to TRBJ1-2, with a weak D call TRBD1 (5 bases). Trimming shortened V by 3 bases and J by 3 bases, and 8 bases separated the two germline ends. CDR1 and CDR2 from the germline V gene are DFQATT and SNEGSKA (reference sequence). This CDR3 comprises 12 residues. CDR3 region: CSARLGDYGYTF. CDR3 in DNA: TGCAGTGCTAGGCTGGGGGACTATGGCTACACCTTC.

Concerning this clonotype itself: The CDR3 end shows no conserved phenylalanine or tryptophan, and so a read error is likely. J is TRBJ2-1 and V is TRBV28; TRBD1 agrees at 8 bases. This CDR3 has 15 amino acids. Germline V gene sequence: CDR1 MDHEN, CDR2 SYDVKM. The trim removed 5 bases at V and 9 bases at J, leaving 12 bases unmatched. The CDR3 sequence: CASSTQGPGGTEQFV. As DNA, the CDR3 is TGTGCCAGCAGTACCCAGGGACCAGGGGGCACTGAGCAGTTCGTC.

DNA of the CDR3: TGTGCCAGCAGGGGCGGGATAGAAACCAATGAGCAGTTCTTC. Translating it yields CASRGGIETNEQFF. The V gene is TRBV6-1, the J gene TRBJ2-1; perhaps TRBD2 as D (6 bases). This CDR3 is built from 14 residues. Germline loops: CDR1 MNHNS, CDR2 SASEGT. The ends were cut back, 6 bases at V and 6 bases at J, with 15 bases in the middle.

This clonotype has only a few counts. The V call is TRBV7-9, the J call TRBJ2-1, with unresolved D. Germline-derived CDR1 and CDR2 are SEHNR and FQNEAQ (reference sequence). This CDR3 is 15 amino acids long. Trimming removed 2 bases at V and 0 bases at J, with 8 bases between. The CDR3 loop reads CASSLNGYSYNEQFF. CDR3 DNA sequence: TGTGCCAGCAGCTTAAATGGCTACTCCTACAATGAGCAGTTCTTC. The complete variable domain, with remaining parts taken from reference TRBV7-9 and TRBJ2-1, reads DTGVSQNPRHKITKRGQNVTFRCDPISEHNRLYWYRQTLGQGPEFLTYFQNEAQLEKSRLLSDRFSAERPKGSFSTLEIQRTEQGDSAMYLCASSLNGYSYNEQFFGPGTRLTVL.

The rearrangement joins TRBV27 to TRBJ1-5; a weak D match, TRBD1 (6 bases). Per the germline V gene, CDR1 is MNHEY and CDR2 is SMNVEV (reference sequence). Trimming took off 4 bases at V and 3 bases at J, with 10 bases between the two ends. The CDR3 contains 14 residues. CDR3 loop: CASSWTANNQPQHF. The CDR3 coding sequence is TGTGCCAGCAGTTGGACAGCGAACAATCAGCCCCAGCATTTT.

The sample holds a few counts of this clonotype. Given a much more abundant clone one base away, this may be a read error. J is TRBJ1-2 and V is TRBV20-1; D gene ambiguous. Germline CDR1 is DFQATT and CDR2 is SNEGSKA (reference sequence). This CDR3 has 13 residues. Trimming cost V 1 base and J 4 bases, with 10 bases left between them. This chain's CDR3 is CSARASGSYGYTF. The CDR3 DNA follows: TGCAGTGCTAGAGCTTCGGGAAGCTATGGCTACACCTTC.

The rearrangement links TRBV12-3 or TRBV12-4 to TRBJ2-1; TRBD1 matches 10 bases. Trimming at V came to 7 bases and at J to 4 bases, leaving 7 bases not matched to a gene. This CDR3 is 15 amino acids long. CDR3 residues: CASTLGTGDYNEQFF. The CDR3 DNA reads TGTGCCAGCACCTTGGGGACAGGGGATTACAATGAGCAGTTCTTC.

Many counts were recorded for this clonotype. The genes are TRBV20-1 and TRBJ2-3; 10 bases match TRBD2. The CDR3 has 15 amino acids. Germline values: CDR1 DFQATT, CDR2 SNEGSKA (reference sequence). The trim removed 2 bases at V and 5 bases at J, leaving 7 bases unmatched. The CDR3 here is CSARSLAGVGDTQYF. CDR3 sequence (DNA): TGCAGTGCTAGAAGTCTAGCGGGAGTGGGAGATACGCAGTATTTT.

The chain recombines TRBV12-3 or TRBV12-4 with TRBJ2-7; D might be TRBD2 (6 bases). CDR3 length: 11 residues. The V end was cut by 5 bases, the J end by 7 bases, with 9 bases between. The CDR3 reads CASSGGWEQYF. The CDR3 DNA reads as TGTGCCAGCAGTGGGGGGTGGGAGCAGTACTTC.

This clonotype was seen a handful of times. The CDR3 loop reads CASSEAREQYF. CDR3 DNA: TGTGCCAGCAGTGAAGCGCGGGAGCAGTACTTC. The chain links TRBV2 to TRBJ2-7; no clear D gene. Trimming shortened V by 0 bases and J by 7 bases, and 4 bases separated the two germline ends. The germline CDR1 and CDR2 sequences are SNHLY and FYNNEI. The CDR3 consists of 11 residues.

The chain is built from TRBV12-3 or TRBV12-4 and TRBJ2-5; 11 bases agree with TRBD2. The CDR3 spans 15 residues. Unmatched junction bases numbered 7, after V lost 5 bases and J lost 5 bases. The chain's CDR3 is CASSIRLAGQETQYF. CDR3 DNA sequence: TGTGCCAGCAGTATACGACTAGCGGGACAGGAGACCCAGTACTTC.

The chain joins TRBV6-1 to TRBJ2-7; 8 nucleotides agree with TRBD2. The CDR3 consists of 18 residues. Germline CDR1 reads MNHNS; CDR2 reads SASEGT. Unmatched junction bases numbered 19, after V lost 7 bases and J lost 2 bases. The chain's CDR3 is CASKTGTKNLAGTYEQYF. The CDR3 DNA follows: TGTGCCAGCAAAACCGGGACAAAGAATCTAGCGGGCACCTACGAGCAGTACTTC.

The V gene is TRBV4-2, the J gene TRBJ2-7, with TRBD1 matching over 7 bases. The CDR3 has 13 residues. V trimming: 8 bases; J trimming: 3 bases; junction bases outside the gene matches: 7. Looked up from germline, CDR1 is LGHNA and CDR2 is YNFKEQ. CDR3 coding DNA: TGTGCCAGCGCAGCAGGACAGGACTACGAGCAGTACTTC. Amino acid sequence: CASAAGQDYEQYF.

J is TRBJ2-5 and V is TRBV29-1; D not certain. Germline V lookup: CDR1 SQVTM, CDR2 ANQGSEA. The CDR3 runs to 14 residues. Trimming left V 0 bases short and J 5 bases short, with 13 bases between. The CDR3 nucleotides read TGCAGCGTTGAAGAGAGCGCGGCAGGTGAGACCCAGTACTTC. It encodes CSVEESAAGETQYF.

This sequence joins TRBV28 and TRBJ2-5, with 7 bases identical to TRBD2. The DNA end is more similar to TRBJ2-7, so the J call may be wrong. Germline CDR1 reads MDHEN; CDR2 reads SYDVKM. The CDR3 spans 16 residues. The CDR3 DNA follows: TGTGCCAGCAACCTACGGGGGGTAGCCTTAACCTACGAGCAGTACTTC. Translated: CASNLRGVALTYEQYF.

Points on this clonotype: At one of its ends the junction is not consistent with the germline gene, which may arise from a read error. The V and J genes are TRBV7-9 and TRBJ1-2; D is undetermined. The CDR3 extends over 15 amino acids. Germline lookup yields CDR1 SEHNR and CDR2 FQNEAQ (reference sequence). The CDR3 sequence is CANSLEGRLAYGYTF. DNA of the CDR3: TGTGCCAACAGCTTAGAGGGCAGGCTTGCCTATGGCTACACCTTC.

The chain has TRBV20-1 and TRBJ1-3, with D possibly matching TRBD1 (6 bases). V lost 7 bases, J lost 6 bases, and 25 bases lay in between. Germline CDR1 is DFQATT and CDR2 is SNEGSKA (reference sequence). The length of the CDR3 is 16 residues. The CDR3 DNA is TGCAGTGTTAGTCAACCCCAGGGACAAGAAAAAAACACCATATATTTT. This encodes CSVSQPQGQEKNTIYF.